Below are 18 T cell receptor beta chains sequenced from a single sample in a study of T cells in Graves' hyperthyroidism and ophthalmopathy (dated by TCRdb to about 2019). The receptor library was made with multiplex PCR. Sequenced on an Illumina HiSeq 2000. The TCR beta CDR3 regions were amplified from RNA transcripts. The first round of RT-PCR for the TCR CDR3 was performed with the HTBI primer set and the Qiagen OneStep RT-PCR kit. TCRdb passed the public sequencing reads through fastp at Q25 and MiXCR, retaining productive beta sequences. Rows with one shared CDR3 protein collapse into an entry with the most common genes and DNA. Across this sample there are a few hundred thousand distinct CDR3 sequences, with under 15% seen only once. Over 25% of the sample lies in the top ten. Sequencing input: blood. The receptors come from a woman aged 25 to 39 with Graves' hyperthyroidism.

This clonotype was counted a few times. The chain uses TRBV2 and TRBJ2-7, with 11 bases lining up with TRBD2. The CDR3 loop spans 15 amino acids. With 3 bases clipped from V and 2 bases from J, the junction kept 3 bases outside the gene matches. CDR1 and CDR2 (germline): SNHLY, FYNNEI. Here the CDR3 DNA reads TGTGCCAGCAGTGACACTAGCGGGAGTCCCTACGAGCAGTACTTC. Amino acid sequence: CASSDTSGSPYEQYF.

This clonotype was counted only a few times. This sequence joins TRBV29-1 and TRBJ2-1; TRBD2 matches at 7 bases. The germline V gene encodes CDR1 SQVTM and CDR2 ANQGSEA. This CDR3 is built from 11 residues. V lost 8 bases to trimming and J lost 5 bases; unmatched junction nucleotides: 3. The CDR3 nucleotides are TGCAGCCCTCTAGCGGACAATGAGCAGTTCTTC. Amino acids: CSPLADNEQFF.

DNA for the CDR3: TGTGCCATCAGTGAGTCGAAGGGAGAGTTGAAGCCCCAGCATTTT. Amino acid sequence: CAISESKGELKPQHF. This chain connects TRBV10-3 to TRBJ1-5; D call uncertain. The ends were cut back, 0 bases at V and 8 bases at J, with 14 bases in the middle. Germline CDR1 reads ENHRY; CDR2 reads SYGVKD. This CDR3 has 15 residues.

The chain employs TRBV16 and TRBJ2-3, with TRBD2 matching over 10 bases. Germline CDR1 is KGHSY and CDR2 is FQNENV. V trimming: 8 bases; J trimming: 2 bases; junction bases outside the gene matches: 4. The CDR3 length is 14 residues. This CDR3 is CASLLAGNTDTQYF. The CDR3 coding sequence is TGTGCCAGCTTACTAGCGGGAAACACAGATACGCAGTATTTT.

This clonotype was observed a handful of times. V usage is TRBV6-4 and J usage is TRBJ2-3, with TRBD2 matching over 14 bases. CDR1 MRHNA and CDR2 SNTAGT come from the germline V gene. After removal of 6 bases from V and 4 bases from J, the junction contained 6 bases not matched to a gene. There are 16 residues in the CDR3. CDR3 bases: TGTGCCAGCAGGACCGGGACTAGCGGGAGAGCAGATACGCAGTATTTT. Protein: CASRTGTSGRADTQYF.

This chain uses TRBV13 with TRBJ2-5; 10 nucleotides agree with TRBD1. Germline values: CDR1 PRHDT, CDR2 FYEKMQ (reference sequence). CDR3 length: 16 residues. V lost 4 bases to trimming and J lost 0 bases; unmatched junction nucleotides: 5. CDR3: CASSSRDRGNQETQYF. DNA of the CDR3: TGTGCCAGCAGCTCCAGGGACAGGGGAAACCAAGAGACCCAGTACTTC.

At least ten counts were recorded for this clonotype. The chain employs TRBV20-1 and TRBJ1-4; D is undetermined. CDR1 DFQATT and CDR2 SNEGSKA come from the germline V gene (reference sequence). Trimming took 6 bases from V and 0 from J, leaving 20 bases between them. The CDR3 is made up of 17 amino acids. The CDR3 region has the DNA TGCAGTGCGCCTTGGAGTACGGGCAGCGCAACTAATGAAAAACTGTTTTTT. Translated, it gives CSAPWSTGSATNEKLFF.

This clonotype was counted only a few times. The chain carries TRBV15 and TRBJ2-3; 8 bases agree with TRBD2. The CDR3 covers 14 residues. J was trimmed by 11 bases and V by 7 bases; bases with no gene match: 14. Germline V CDR1 and CDR2: LNHNV, YYDKDF (reference sequence). The DNA for the CDR3 is TGTGCCACCAAATCGACTAGCGAGAAGGGGGGGCAGTATTTT. Its translation is CATKSTSEKGGQYF.

The table lists this clonotype with many counts. The chain recombines TRBV28 with TRBJ2-5, with a possible D match to TRBD1 (6 bases). This CDR3 is 14 amino acids long. CDR1 and CDR2 from the germline V gene are MDHEN and SYDVKM. V lost 3 bases, J lost 5 bases, and 13 bases lay in between. Here the CDR3 DNA reads TGTGCCAGCAGTTTGGCAGGGGCTTGGGAGACCCAGTACTTC. Translated: CASSLAGAWETQYF.

In its sample, this clonotype was seen a few times. The V gene is TRBV18, the J gene TRBJ2-2, with D possibly being TRBD1 (5 bases). Germline V gene sequence: CDR1 KGHSH, CDR2 LQKENI. This CDR3 has 14 residues. The V gene lost 3 bases and the J gene lost 7 bases, with 12 bases spanning the gap. The CDR3 DNA reads as TGTGCCAGCTCACCTCAGCCCACAGGCGGGGAGCTGTTTTTT. Protein product: CASSPQPTGGELFF.

Of note for this clonotype: A much larger clone sits a single nucleotide away, making a read error possible. The V call is TRBV2, the J call TRBJ2-5; 10 positions agree with TRBD2. V lost 5 bases and J lost 2; bases outside the gene matches: 2. The germline V gene has CDR1 SNHLY and CDR2 FYNNEI. CDR3 length: 14 residues. CDR3 amino acids: CASSKLAGQETQYF. CDR3 DNA: TGTGCCAGCAGTAAACTAGCGGGGCAAGAGACCCAGTACTTC.

The rearrangement uses TRBV6-7 and TRBJ2-3; no definite D call. TRBV6-7 qualifies as an ORF whose function is uncertain. The CDR3 totals 15 residues. V was cut by 4 bases and J by 0 bases, with 11 bases left in between. CDR3 DNA sequence: TGTGCCAGCAGTTTTTTGGTCTGGAGCACAGATACGCAGTATTTT. Translating it yields CASSFLVWSTDTQYF.

Many counts were recorded for this clonotype. This chain links TRBV6-6 with TRBJ2-4; the D is unclear. V lost 0 bases and J lost 0, with 6 bases in between. The CDR3 spans 15 residues. The germline CDR1 and CDR2 sequences are MNHNY and SVGAGI (reference sequence). The chain's CDR3 is CASSYSGRAKNIQYF. In nucleotides, the CDR3 is TGTGCCAGCAGTTACTCGGGCAGAGCCAAAAACATTCAGTACTTC.

This clonotype was seen a few times. The CDR3 here is CASSSLRGSRYGYTF. DNA for the CDR3: TGTGCCAGCAGCTCTTTAAGGGGCAGTCGCTATGGCTACACCTTC. V usage is TRBV11-2 and J usage is TRBJ1-2; D possibly corresponds to TRBD1 (5 bases). This CDR3 region has 15 residues. V was trimmed by 4 bases and J by 4 bases, leaving 16 bases between them. Germline V CDR1 and CDR2: SGHAT, FQNNGV.

The chain has TRBV20-1 and TRBJ2-1; D remains ambiguous. V shed 4 bases and J shed 0 bases, with 16 bases lying between them. The CDR3 has 16 residues. Germline CDR1 DFQATT, CDR2 SNEGSKA (reference sequence). The DNA for the CDR3 is TGCAGTGCTAAGCACCCCCCGGCGGACTCCTACAATGAGCAGTTCTTC. Translation: CSAKHPPADSYNEQFF.

J is TRBJ1-1 and V is TRBV19; D remains unclear. Between the trimmed V and J ends, which lost 2 bases and 2 bases, there was a span of 6 bases. The CDR3 sequence is 13 residues long. Germline assignment: CDR1 LNHDA and CDR2 SQIVND (reference sequence). The CDR3 loop is CASSISRNTEAFF. The CDR3 DNA reads as TGTGCCAGTAGTATATCCCGTAACACTGAAGCTTTCTTT.

This clonotype appeared many times. The chain uses TRBV29-1 and TRBJ2-3, with 9 nucleotides matching TRBD2. J gave up 0 bases and V 5 bases, and 3 bases lay outside the gene matches. The CDR3 sequence is 14 residues long. The germline V gene encodes CDR1 SQVTM and CDR2 ANQGSEA. The CDR3 DNA is TGCAGCGTTCGTACTAGCGGGAGCACAGATACGCAGTATTTT. Its protein product is CSVRTSGSTDTQYF.

The genes are TRBV29-1 and TRBJ2-3, with 8 positions matching TRBD2. V lost 3 bases to trimming and J lost 5 bases; unmatched junction nucleotides: 10. The germline V gene has CDR1 SQVTM and CDR2 ANQGSEA. CDR3 size: 15 residues. CDR3 residues: CSVETSGSRGDTQYF. Written as DNA, the CDR3 is TGCAGCGTTGAGACCAGCGGGAGTAGAGGAGATACGCAGTATTTT.